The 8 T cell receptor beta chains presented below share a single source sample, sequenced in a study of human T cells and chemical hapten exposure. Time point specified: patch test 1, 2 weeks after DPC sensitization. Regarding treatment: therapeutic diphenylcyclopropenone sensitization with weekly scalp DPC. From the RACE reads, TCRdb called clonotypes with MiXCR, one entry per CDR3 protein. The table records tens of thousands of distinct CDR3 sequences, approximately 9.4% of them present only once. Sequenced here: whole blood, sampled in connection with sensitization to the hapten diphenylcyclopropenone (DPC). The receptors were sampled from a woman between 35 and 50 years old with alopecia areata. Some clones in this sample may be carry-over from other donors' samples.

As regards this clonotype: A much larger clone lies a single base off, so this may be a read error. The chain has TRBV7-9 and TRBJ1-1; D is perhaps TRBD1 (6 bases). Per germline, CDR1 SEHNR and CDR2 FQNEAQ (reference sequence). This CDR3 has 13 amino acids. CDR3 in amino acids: CASSGQMNTEALF. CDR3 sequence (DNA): TGTGCCAGCAGCGGACAGATGAACACTGAAGCTTTATTT.

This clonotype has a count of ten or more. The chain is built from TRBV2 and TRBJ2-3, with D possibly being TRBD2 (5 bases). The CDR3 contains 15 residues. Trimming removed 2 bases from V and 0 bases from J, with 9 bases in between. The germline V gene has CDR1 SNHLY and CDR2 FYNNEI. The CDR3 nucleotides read TGTGCCAGCAGTGAATTTGGCGGGAGCACAGATACGCAGTATTTT. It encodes CASSEFGGSTDTQYF.

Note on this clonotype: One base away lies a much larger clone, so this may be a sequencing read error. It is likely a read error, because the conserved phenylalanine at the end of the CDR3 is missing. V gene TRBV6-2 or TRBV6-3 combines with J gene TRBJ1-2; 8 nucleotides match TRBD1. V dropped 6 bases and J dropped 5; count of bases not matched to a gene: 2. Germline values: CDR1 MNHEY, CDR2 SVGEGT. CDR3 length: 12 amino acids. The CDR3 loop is CASRGQEYGYTY. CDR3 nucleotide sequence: TGTGCCAGCAGGGGACAGGAATATGGCTACACCTAC.

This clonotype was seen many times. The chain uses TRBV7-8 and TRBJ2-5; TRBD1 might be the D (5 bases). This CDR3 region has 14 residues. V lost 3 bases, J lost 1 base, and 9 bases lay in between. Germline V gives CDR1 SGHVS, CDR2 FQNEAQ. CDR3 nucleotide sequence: TGTGCCAGCAGCTTGACAGAATTCCAAGAGACCCAGTACTTC. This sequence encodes CASSLTEFQETQYF.

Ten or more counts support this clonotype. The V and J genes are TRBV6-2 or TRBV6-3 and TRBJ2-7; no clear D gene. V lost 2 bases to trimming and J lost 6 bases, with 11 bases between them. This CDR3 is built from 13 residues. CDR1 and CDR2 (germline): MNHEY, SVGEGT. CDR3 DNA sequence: TGTGCCAGCAGTTACGCCAGGAGAGTCGAGCAGTACTTC. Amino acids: CASSYARRVEQYF.

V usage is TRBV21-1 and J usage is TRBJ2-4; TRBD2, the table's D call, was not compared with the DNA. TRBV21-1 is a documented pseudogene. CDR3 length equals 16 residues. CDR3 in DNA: TGTGCCAGCAGCAGGAGGCGGTTTAGGGCCAAAAACATTCAGTACTTC. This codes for CASSRRRFRAKNIQYF.

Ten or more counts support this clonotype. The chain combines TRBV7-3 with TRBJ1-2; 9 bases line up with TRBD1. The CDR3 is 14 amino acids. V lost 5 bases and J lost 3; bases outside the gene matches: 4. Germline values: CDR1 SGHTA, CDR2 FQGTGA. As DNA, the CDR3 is TGTGCCAGCAGCCCAACAGGGGGCGACTATGGCTACACCTTC. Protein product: CASSPTGGDYGYTF.

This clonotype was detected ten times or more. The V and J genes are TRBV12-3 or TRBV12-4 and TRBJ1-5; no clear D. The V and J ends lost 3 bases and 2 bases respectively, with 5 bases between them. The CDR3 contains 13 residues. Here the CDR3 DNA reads TGTGCCAGCAGTTTTAGGGGCAATCAGCCCCAGCATTTT. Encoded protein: CASSFRGNQPQHF.